The source of this TCR beta chain is a study of T cell repertoires in cytomegalovirus infection. On the study more broadly: Selected CMV epitopes included recently identified HLA-C-restricted ones as well as well-studied HLA-B-restricted ones. Based on public TCR beta signatures, there were indications of CMV infection and of a matching HLA type. Findings and caveats of the study: What dominated the ex vivo response were HLA-C-restricted CMV-specific TCR beta clonotypes.

Germline CDR1 and CDR2: MDHEN and SYDVKM. CDR3 length: 16 residues. Trimming removed 5 bases at V and 0 bases at J, with 16 bases between. TCRdb re-called the reads with MiXCR, one entry per CDR3 protein. The sample contains about a million distinct CDR3 sequences, 31% of which appear only once. Comments on this clonotype: What it binds is not known.

The TCR sequence derives from a human donor in good health (CMV status not recorded). Some clones in this sample may be carry-over from other donors' samples. The chain uses TRBV28 and TRBJ1-1; D perhaps matches TRBD1 (6 bases). The material was cultured CD8+ T cells from PBMCs, obtained from culture after CMV antigen stimulation. The CDR3 here is CASSEEGGFMNTEAFF. The DNA of the CDR3 is TGTGCCAGCAGTGAGGAGGGGGGTTTCATGAACACTGAAGCTTTCTTT.